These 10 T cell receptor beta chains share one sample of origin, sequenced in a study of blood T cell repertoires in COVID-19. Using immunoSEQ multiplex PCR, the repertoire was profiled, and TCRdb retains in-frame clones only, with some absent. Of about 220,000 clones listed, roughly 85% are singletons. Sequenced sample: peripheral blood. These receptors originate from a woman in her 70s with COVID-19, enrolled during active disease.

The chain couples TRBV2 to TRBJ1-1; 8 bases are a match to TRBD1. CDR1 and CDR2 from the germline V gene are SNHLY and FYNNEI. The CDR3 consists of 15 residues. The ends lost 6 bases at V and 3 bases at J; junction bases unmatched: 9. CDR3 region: CASRGQGGADTEAFF. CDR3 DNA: TGTGCCAGCAGAGGACAGGGAGGGGCAGACACTGAAGCTTTCTTT.

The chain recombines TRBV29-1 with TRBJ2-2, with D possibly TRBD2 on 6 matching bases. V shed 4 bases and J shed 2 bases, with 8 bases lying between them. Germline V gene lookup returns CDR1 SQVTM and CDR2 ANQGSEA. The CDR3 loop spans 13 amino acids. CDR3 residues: CSVGGENTGELFF. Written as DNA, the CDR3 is TGCAGCGTTGGGGGGGAAAACACCGGGGAGCTGTTTTTT.

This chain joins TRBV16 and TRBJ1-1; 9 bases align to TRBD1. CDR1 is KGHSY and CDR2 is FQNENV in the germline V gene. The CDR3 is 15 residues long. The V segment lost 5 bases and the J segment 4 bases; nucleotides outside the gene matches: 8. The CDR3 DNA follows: TGTGCCAGCAGCAACAGCCGGACAGGGGTCACTGAAGCTTTCTTT. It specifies CASSNSRTGVTEAFF.

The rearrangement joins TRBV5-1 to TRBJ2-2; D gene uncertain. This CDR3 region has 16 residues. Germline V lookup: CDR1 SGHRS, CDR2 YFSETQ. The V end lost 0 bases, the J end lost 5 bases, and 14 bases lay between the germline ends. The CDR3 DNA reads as TGCGCCAGCAGCTTGGGTGCGTCCGACTTTACCGGGGAGCTGTTTTTT. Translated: CASSLGASDFTGELFF.

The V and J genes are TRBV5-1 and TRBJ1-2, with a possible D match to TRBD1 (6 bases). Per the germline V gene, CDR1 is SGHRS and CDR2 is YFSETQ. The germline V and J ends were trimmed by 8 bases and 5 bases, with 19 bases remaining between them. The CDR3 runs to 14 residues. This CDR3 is CASSLLGRGYGYTF. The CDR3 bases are TGCGCCAGTAGTTTGCTCGGCAGGGGATATGGCTACACCTTC.

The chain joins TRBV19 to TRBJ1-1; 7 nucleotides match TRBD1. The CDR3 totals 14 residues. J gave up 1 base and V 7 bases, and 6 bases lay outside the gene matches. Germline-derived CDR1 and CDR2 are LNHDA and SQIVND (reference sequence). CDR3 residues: CASKLGQQNTEAFF. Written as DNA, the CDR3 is TGTGCCAGTAAGTTGGGACAGCAGAACACTGAAGCTTTCTTT.

CDR3 loop: CATSDSGRDGPRKKLFF. The CDR3 nucleotides read TGTGCCACCAGTGATTCGGGGCGGGACGGGCCGAGAAAAAAACTGTTTTTT. The J gene is TRBJ1-4, the V gene TRBV24-1, with D perhaps TRBD1 (5 bases). Between the trimmed V and J ends, which lost 2 bases and 9 bases, there was a span of 21 bases. Germline V gene lookup returns CDR1 KGHDR and CDR2 SFDVKD. This CDR3 comprises 17 residues.

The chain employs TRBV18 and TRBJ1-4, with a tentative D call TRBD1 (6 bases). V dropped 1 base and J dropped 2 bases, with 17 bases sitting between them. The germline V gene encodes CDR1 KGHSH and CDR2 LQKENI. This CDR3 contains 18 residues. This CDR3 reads CASSPQNSGASTNEKLFF. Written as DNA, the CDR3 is TGTGCCAGCTCACCACAGAATTCAGGGGCCTCGACTAATGAAAAACTGTTTTTT.

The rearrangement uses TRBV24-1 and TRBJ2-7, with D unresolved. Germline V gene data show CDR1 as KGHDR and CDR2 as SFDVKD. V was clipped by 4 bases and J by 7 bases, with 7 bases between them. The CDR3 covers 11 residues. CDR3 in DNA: TGTGCCACCAGTGACCTGGCTGAGCAGTACTTC. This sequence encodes CATSDLAEQYF.

CDR3 loop: CASSRRTVLTGELFF. CDR3 DNA: TGTGCCAGCAGCCGTCGGACAGTCCTCACCGGGGAGCTGTTTTTT. V and J are TRBV7-2 and TRBJ2-2, with D maybe TRBD1 (6 bases). The CDR3 totals 15 residues. Trimming removed 5 bases at V and 4 bases at J, with 14 bases between. In germline, CDR1 is SGHTA, CDR2 FQGNSA.